This T cell receptor (beta chain) was sequenced during a study of cytomegalovirus exposure and HLA in healthy donors. Study-wide points: Reported results showed that the classifier diagnosed cytomegalovirus status with high specificity and sensitivity.

Note on this clone: The antigen is unknown.

The PCR employed 60 Vbeta primers together with 13 Jbeta primers. Clones were sequenced by immunoSEQ multiplex PCR, and TCRdb holds only the in-frame ones, with some missing. The top ten hold more than 1.1% of the sample, which has roughly 180,000 clones, 65% to 85% seen once. Unrecorded immune exposures were likely, despite nominal health at sampling. This sequence originates from a girl aged 10-17 years in good health and CMV-seropositive. The sequenced sample was PBMCs.

The CDR3 region has the DNA TGTGCCGGGGGGGACTACAATGAGCAGTTCTTC. It is translated as CAGGDYNEQFF. The rearrangement links TRBV30 to TRBJ2-1; 7 nucleotides match TRBD2. Germline CDR1 GTSNPN, CDR2 SVGIG (reference sequence). This CDR3 has 11 amino acids. Trimming at V came to 8 bases and at J to 3 bases, leaving 1 base not matched to a gene.